A selection of T cell receptor beta chains follows, all from one sample in a study of OX40 agonist ivuxolimab in advanced cancers. The data were produced by immunoSEQ multiplex PCR, yet TCRdb's version contains in-frame clones alone and is incomplete. The table has tens of thousands of clones, 70% to 90% seen once. The material was CD4+ or CD8+ T cells sorted from blood, obtained in a trial of the OX40 agonist ivuxolimab. The receptors were sampled from an adult with an advanced solid tumor such as melanoma, head and neck, liver or kidney cancer. Each CDR3 is given with its conserved first and last residue. Fields, in order: CDR3 DNA, CDR3 protein, J gene, clone size, V gene, D gene. The D gene is left open where the match is weak. Part of the rows lack a size; the others show once, few, many or a class for expanded clones.

CDR3nt: TGTGCCAGCGTCTCATCCCCCGCAGGGGCTACTGAAGCTTTCTTT
CDR3aa: CASVSSPAGATEAFF
j_gene: TRBJ1-1
abundance: once
v_gene: TRBV11-3
d_gene: NA

CDR3nt: TGTGCCAGCAGCTTAGCCACGGGACTAGCGGGGGGTGAGCAGTTCTTC
CDR3aa: CASSLATGLAGGEQFF
j_gene: TRBJ2-1
abundance: NA
v_gene: TRBV7-6
d_gene: TRBD2

CDR3nt: TGTGCCAGCAGTTACGGAGGGGCGTGGGAGACCCAGTACTTC
CDR3aa: CASSYGGAWETQYF
j_gene: TRBJ2-5
abundance: NA
v_gene: TRBV6-6
d_gene: NA

CDR3nt: TGTGCCAGCAGCCCGAGGACAGGGACCCACGAGCAGTACTTC
CDR3aa: CASSPRTGTHEQYF
j_gene: TRBJ2-7
abundance: NA
v_gene: TRBV7-2
d_gene: TRBD1

CDR3nt: TGTGCCAGCAGTTTTTACGGTACCTACGAGCAGTACTTC
CDR3aa: CASSFYGTYEQYF
j_gene: TRBJ2-7
abundance: NA
v_gene: TRBV28
d_gene: NA

CDR3nt: TGTGCCAGCAAGGGGGGGAGTTCACCCCTCCACTTT
CDR3aa: CASKGGSSPLHF
j_gene: TRBJ1-6
abundance: NA
v_gene: TRBV6-5
d_gene: NA

CDR3nt: TGCGCCAGCAACCCGGGGCAGGCCCCGAGGGTAAACTACGAGCAGTACTTC
CDR3aa: CASNPGQAPRVNYEQYF
j_gene: TRBJ2-7
abundance: NA
v_gene: TRBV5-1
d_gene: NA

CDR3nt: TGCGCCAGCAGCTTGAACTCGGCAAACACTGAAGCTTTCTTT
CDR3aa: CASSLNSANTEAFF
j_gene: TRBJ1-1
abundance: NA
v_gene: TRBV5-1
d_gene: NA

CDR3nt: TGCGCCAGCAGTGAGTCGCCGGGGGGCTGGGCTTTCTTT
CDR3aa: CASSESPGGWAFF
j_gene: TRBJ1-1
abundance: many
v_gene: TRBV10-1
d_gene: NA

CDR3nt: TGTGCCAGCAGCCAAGGAGGCGGGACTAGCGGGGGGCTGCTTACCGAGCAGTACTTC
CDR3aa: CASSQGGGTSGGLLTEQYF
j_gene: TRBJ2-7
abundance: NA
v_gene: TRBV4-2
d_gene: TRBD2

CDR3nt: TGTGCCAGCGTCGAGACAGGGCAAAGGAGCTATGGCTACACCTTC
CDR3aa: CASVETGQRSYGYTF
j_gene: TRBJ1-2
abundance: NA
v_gene: TRBV6-1
d_gene: TRBD1

CDR3nt: TGTGCCAGCTCACCAGGGTACGAGCAGTACTTC
CDR3aa: CASSPGYEQYF
j_gene: TRBJ2-7
abundance: few
v_gene: TRBV18
d_gene: NA

CDR3nt: TGTGCCAGCAGACCAACAGGAGAATCCACAGATACGCAGTATTTT
CDR3aa: CASRPTGESTDTQYF
j_gene: TRBJ2-3
abundance: NA
v_gene: TRBV14
d_gene: NA

CDR3nt: TGTGCCAGTAAACAGGGGAGGGAGACCCAGTACTTC
CDR3aa: CASKQGRETQYF
j_gene: TRBJ2-5
abundance: NA
v_gene: TRBV28
d_gene: NA

CDR3nt: TGTGCCAGCAGCAGACCAGGGTTGGACACTGAAGCTTTCTTT
CDR3aa: CASSRPGLDTEAFF
j_gene: TRBJ1-1
abundance: once
v_gene: TRBV9
d_gene: NA

CDR3nt: TGTGCCAGCTACGGGATCGAGGGGGTAGGCTACACCTTC
CDR3aa: CASYGIEGVGYTF
j_gene: TRBJ1-2
abundance: once
v_gene: TRBV18
d_gene: NA

CDR3nt: TGTGCCACCCTGCCCTGGGGGTCAGGAAACACCATATATTTT
CDR3aa: CATLPWGSGNTIYF
j_gene: TRBJ1-3
abundance: NA
v_gene: TRBV6-1
d_gene: NA

CDR3nt: TGCGCCAGCAGCTTTGACGGGACAGGGAAGGAAAAACTGTTTTTT
CDR3aa: CASSFDGTGKEKLFF
j_gene: TRBJ1-4
abundance: NA
v_gene: TRBV5-1
d_gene: TRBD1

CDR3nt: TGTGCCAGCGCCAACAGGGTTGTGAATTCACCCCTCCACTTT
CDR3aa: CASANRVVNSPLHF
j_gene: TRBJ1-6
abundance: NA
v_gene: TRBV28
d_gene: NA

CDR3nt: TGTGCCAGCAGCGTAGTAGCGGGGTCAGGCACAGATACGCAGTATTTT
CDR3aa: CASSVVAGSGTDTQYF
j_gene: TRBJ2-3
abundance: NA
v_gene: TRBV9
d_gene: TRBD2

CDR3nt: TGTGCCAGCAGCCCCCCTGCAACTAATGAAAAACTGTTTTTT
CDR3aa: CASSPPATNEKLFF
j_gene: TRBJ1-4
abundance: NA
v_gene: TRBV11-3
d_gene: NA

CDR3nt: TGTGCCAGCAGTGACGGACTAGCGGCGAAAGAGACCCAGTACTTC
CDR3aa: CASSDGLAAKETQYF
j_gene: TRBJ2-5
abundance: NA
v_gene: TRBV6-1
d_gene: TRBD2

CDR3nt: TGTGCCAGCAGCCCTACTACCGGATTGCAGGGGGCAACAGATACGCAGTATTTT
CDR3aa: CASSPTTGLQGATDTQYF
j_gene: TRBJ2-3
abundance: NA
v_gene: TRBV7-9
d_gene: TRBD1

CDR3nt: TGCGCCAGCAACGGGGTTGGTGGGGCCAACGTCCTGACTTTC
CDR3aa: CASNGVGGANVLTF
j_gene: TRBJ2-6
abundance: NA
v_gene: TRBV5-1
d_gene: NA

CDR3nt: TGTGCCAGCAGGCGAGACAGGGGGTTCGGCACAGATACGCAGTATTTT
CDR3aa: CASRRDRGFGTDTQYF
j_gene: TRBJ2-3
abundance: NA
v_gene: TRBV7-2
d_gene: TRBD1

CDR3nt: TGTGCCAGAAGCTTGAGACATAGTGTTCCTGGAAACACCATATATTTT
CDR3aa: CARSLRHSVPGNTIYF
j_gene: TRBJ1-3
abundance: NA
v_gene: TRBV5-3
d_gene: NA

CDR3nt: TGTGCCAGCAGTTACTCCCCCCCTCAGTCGAATGAGCAGTTCTTC
CDR3aa: CASSYSPPQSNEQFF
j_gene: TRBJ2-1
abundance: NA
v_gene: TRBV6-5
d_gene: NA

CDR3nt: TGCGCCAGCAGGGAAGCGACTAGTTTAGAGACCCAGTACTTC
CDR3aa: CASREATSLETQYF
j_gene: TRBJ2-5
abundance: NA
v_gene: TRBV5-1
d_gene: NA